This TCR beta chain was identified during a study of CD8 T cells in ankylosing spondylitis. Findings of the study overall: The disease-linked clones had a CD8+ phenotype and low blood frequencies. According to the report, clones linked to the disease were significantly enriched in matched synovial fluid samples taken from ankylosing spondylitis patients. Ankylosing spondylitis blood appeared to carry a characteristic TCR beta motif of roughly 8 highly homologous variants.

About this clonotype itself: The antigen remains unidentified.

V dropped 0 bases and J dropped 2; count of bases not matched to a gene: 8. CDR1 MNHEY and CDR2 SVGAGI come from the germline V gene. The CDR3 is made up of 18 amino acids. Libraries for TCR beta were made by quantitative 5'-RACE with molecular barcodes. TCRdb called the 5' RACE reads again in MiXCR, with one record for every CDR3 protein. The sample consists of more than 600,000 distinct CDR3 sequences, around 17% of them appearing once. The gene calls are TRBV6-5 and TRBJ2-5, with 11 bases aligning to TRBD2. This TCR came from a male donor with ankylosing spondylitis. The sample comprised blood, either unsorted or a sorted T cell fraction (not recorded which). CDR3 sequence reads: CASSYSSTSGDTQETQYF. The CDR3 region has the DNA TGTGCCAGCAGTTACTCCTCGACTAGCGGGGACACTCAAGAGACCCAGTACTTC.